The text below deals with one T cell receptor delta chain. Its antigen remains unknown. Trimming cost V 3 bases and J 5 bases, with 10 bases left between them. Per the germline V gene, CDR1 is TSWWSYY and CDR2 is QGS. The CDR3 totals 13 residues. This record belongs to a study of Vδ1+ human thymocytes. General study findings and limits: Highly polyclonal TRG and TRD repertoires with Gaussian CDR3 length distributions appeared in thymus. Around 20% of thymic delta-chain sequences were Vdelta2, with few Vdelta3, unlike blood Vdelta1+ controls.

Between roughly 97% and 99.6% of sorted thymocytes were Vdelta1+. Sequences come from RNA converted to cDNA by reverse transcription. CDR3 amplicons came from multiplex PCR with pooled V-gene forward and constant-region reverse primers. TCRdb fed the multiplex PCR reads to CATT. There are tens of thousands of delta-chain clones in the sample; less than 20% occur only once, and under 0.55% lies in the top ten. This sequence originates from a boy younger than two who had congenital heart surgery. The material sequenced was Vdelta1+ gamma-delta thymocytes from the thymus. Subset meaning: FACS-sorted CD3+ TCRalphabeta- TCRVdelta1+ TCRVdelta2- thymocytes. The rearrangement links TRDV1 to TRDJ1; unclear D gene. The CDR3 protein is CALGDIIRDKLIF. CDR3 nucleotides: TGTGCTCTTGGGGATATAATAAGAGATAAACTCATCTTT.